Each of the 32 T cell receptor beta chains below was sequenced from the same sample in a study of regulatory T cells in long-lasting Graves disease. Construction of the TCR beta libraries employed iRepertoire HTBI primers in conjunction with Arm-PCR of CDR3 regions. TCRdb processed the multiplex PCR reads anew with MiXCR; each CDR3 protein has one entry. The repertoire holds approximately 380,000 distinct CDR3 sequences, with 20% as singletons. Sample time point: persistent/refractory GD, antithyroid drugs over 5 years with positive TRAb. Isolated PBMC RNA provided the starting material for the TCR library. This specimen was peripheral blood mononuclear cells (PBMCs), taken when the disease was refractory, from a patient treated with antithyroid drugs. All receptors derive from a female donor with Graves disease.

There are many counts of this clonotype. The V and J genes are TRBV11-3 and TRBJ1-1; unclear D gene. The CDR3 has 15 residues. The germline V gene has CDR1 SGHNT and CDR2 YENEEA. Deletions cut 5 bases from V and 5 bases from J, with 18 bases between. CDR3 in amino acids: CASSLRGMVWTEAFF. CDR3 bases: TGTGCCAGCAGCCTTCGCGGCATGGTCTGGACTGAAGCTTTCTTT.

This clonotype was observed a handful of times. The CDR3 loop is CASSQDPPSNTEAFF. The CDR3 DNA sequence: TGTGCCAGCAGCCAAGATCCTCCCTCGAACACTGAAGCTTTCTTT. The chain links TRBV14 to TRBJ1-1, with no clear D. The CDR3 is 15 residues long. The ends were cut back, 0 bases at V and 1 base at J, with 9 bases in the middle. Per germline, CDR1 SGHDN and CDR2 FVKESK.

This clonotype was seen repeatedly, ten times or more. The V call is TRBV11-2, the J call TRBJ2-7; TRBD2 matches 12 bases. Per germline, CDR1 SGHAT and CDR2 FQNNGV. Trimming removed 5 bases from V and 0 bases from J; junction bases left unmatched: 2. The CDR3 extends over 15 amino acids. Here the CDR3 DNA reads TGTGCCAGCAGCCTGACTAGCGGGAGCTCCTACGAGCAGTACTTC. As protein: CASSLTSGSSYEQYF.

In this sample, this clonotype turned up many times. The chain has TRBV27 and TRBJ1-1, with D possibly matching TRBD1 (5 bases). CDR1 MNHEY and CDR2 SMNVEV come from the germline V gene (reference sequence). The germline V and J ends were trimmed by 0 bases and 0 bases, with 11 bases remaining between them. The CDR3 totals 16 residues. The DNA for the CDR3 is TGTGCCAGCAGTTTATCGGGGGGGAGGATGAACACTGAAGCTTTCTTT. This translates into CASSLSGGRMNTEAFF.

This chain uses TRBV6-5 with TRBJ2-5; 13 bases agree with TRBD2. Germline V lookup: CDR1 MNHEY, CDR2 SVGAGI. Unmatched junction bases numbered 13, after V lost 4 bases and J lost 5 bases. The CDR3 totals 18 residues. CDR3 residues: CASSSTGLAGYVKETQYF. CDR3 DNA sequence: TGTGCCAGCAGTTCAACGGGACTAGCGGGATATGTTAAGGAGACCCAGTACTTC.

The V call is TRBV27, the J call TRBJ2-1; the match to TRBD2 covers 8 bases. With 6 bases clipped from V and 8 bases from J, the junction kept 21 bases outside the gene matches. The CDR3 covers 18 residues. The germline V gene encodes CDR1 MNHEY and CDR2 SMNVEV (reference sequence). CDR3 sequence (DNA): TGTGCCAGCAGCGATAAACCTCCGGGACTAGTCCCTAGGGATGAGCAGTTCTTC. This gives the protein CASSDKPPGLVPRDEQFF.

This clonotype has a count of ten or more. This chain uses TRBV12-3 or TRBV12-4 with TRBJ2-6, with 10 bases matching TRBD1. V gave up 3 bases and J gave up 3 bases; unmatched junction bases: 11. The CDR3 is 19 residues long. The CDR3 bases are TGTGCCAGCAGTTTTGGGGAGAGGACAGGGGGGTATGGGGCCAACGTCCTGACTTTC. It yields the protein CASSFGERTGGYGANVLTF.

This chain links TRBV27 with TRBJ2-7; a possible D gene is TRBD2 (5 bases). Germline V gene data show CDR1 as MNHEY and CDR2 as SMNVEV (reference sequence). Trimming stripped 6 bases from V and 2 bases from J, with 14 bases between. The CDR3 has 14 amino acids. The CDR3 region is CASSFDGNAYEQYF. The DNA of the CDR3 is TGTGCCAGCAGCTTTGACGGGAATGCCTACGAGCAGTACTTC.

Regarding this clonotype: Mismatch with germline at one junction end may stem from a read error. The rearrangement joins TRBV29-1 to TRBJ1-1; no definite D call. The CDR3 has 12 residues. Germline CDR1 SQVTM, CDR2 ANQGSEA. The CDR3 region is CSVVGVATEASF. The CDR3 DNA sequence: TGCAGCGTTGTTGGGGTCGCCACTGAAGCTTCCTTT. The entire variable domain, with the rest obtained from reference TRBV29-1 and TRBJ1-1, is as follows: SAVISQKPSRDICQRGTSLTIQCQVDSQVTMMFWYRQQPGQSLTLIATANQGSEATYESGFVIDKFPISRPNLTFSTLTVSNMSPEDSSIYLCSVVGVATEASFGQGTRLTVV.

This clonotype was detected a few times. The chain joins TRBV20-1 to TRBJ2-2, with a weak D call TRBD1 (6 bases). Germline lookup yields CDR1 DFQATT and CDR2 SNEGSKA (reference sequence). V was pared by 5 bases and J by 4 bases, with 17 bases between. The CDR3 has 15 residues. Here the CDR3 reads CSAPNIEGGTGELFF. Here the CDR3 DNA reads TGCAGTGCTCCTAATATCGAAGGGGGCACCGGGGAGCTGTTTTTT.

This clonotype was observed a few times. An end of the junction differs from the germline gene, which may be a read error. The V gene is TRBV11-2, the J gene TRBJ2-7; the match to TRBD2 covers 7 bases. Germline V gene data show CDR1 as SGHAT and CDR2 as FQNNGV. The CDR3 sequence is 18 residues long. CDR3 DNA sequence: TGCGCCAGCAGCCAAGATCTTCCCGGGACTACCTTTTACTACGAGCAGTACTTC. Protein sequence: CASSQDLPGTTFYYEQYF.

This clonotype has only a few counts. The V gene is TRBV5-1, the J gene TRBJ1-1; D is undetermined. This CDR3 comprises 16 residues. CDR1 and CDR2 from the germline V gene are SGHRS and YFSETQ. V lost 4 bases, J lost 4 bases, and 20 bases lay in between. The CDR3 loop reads CASSRTPAERFTEAFF. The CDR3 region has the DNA TGCGCCAGCAGCCGAACCCCGGCAGAGAGGTTCACTGAAGCTTTCTTT.

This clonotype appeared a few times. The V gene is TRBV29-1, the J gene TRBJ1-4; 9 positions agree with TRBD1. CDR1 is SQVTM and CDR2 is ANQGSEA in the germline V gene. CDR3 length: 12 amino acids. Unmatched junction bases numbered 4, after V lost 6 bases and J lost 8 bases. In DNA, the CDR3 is TGCAGCGTACAGGGGGCGAGGGAAAAACTGTTTTTT. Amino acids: CSVQGAREKLFF.

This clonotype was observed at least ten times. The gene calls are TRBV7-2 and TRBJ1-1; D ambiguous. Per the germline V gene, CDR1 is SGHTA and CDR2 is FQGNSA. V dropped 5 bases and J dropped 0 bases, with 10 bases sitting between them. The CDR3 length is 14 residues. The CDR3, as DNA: TGTGCCAGCAGCCTTCATCGGATGAACACTGAAGCTTTCTTT. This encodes CASSLHRMNTEAFF.

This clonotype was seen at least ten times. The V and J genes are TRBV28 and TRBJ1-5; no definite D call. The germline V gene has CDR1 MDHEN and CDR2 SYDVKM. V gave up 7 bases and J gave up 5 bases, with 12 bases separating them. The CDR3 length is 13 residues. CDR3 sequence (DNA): TGTGCCAGCATCCCCTCGGGGTATCAGCCCCAGCATTTT. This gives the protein CASIPSGYQPQHF.

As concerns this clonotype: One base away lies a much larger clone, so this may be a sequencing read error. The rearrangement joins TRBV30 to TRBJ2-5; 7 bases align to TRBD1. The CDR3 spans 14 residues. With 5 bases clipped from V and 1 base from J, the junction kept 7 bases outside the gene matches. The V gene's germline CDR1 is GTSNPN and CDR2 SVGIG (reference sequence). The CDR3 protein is CAWGLGTAQETQYF. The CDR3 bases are TGTGCCTGGGGTTTGGGGACAGCCCAAGAGACCCAGTACTTC. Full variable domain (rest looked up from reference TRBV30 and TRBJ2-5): SQTIHQWPATLVQPVGSPLSLECTVEGTSNPNLYWYRQAAGRGLQLLFYSVGIGQISSEVPQNLSASRPQDRQFILSSKKLLLSDSGFYLCAWGLGTAQETQYFGPGTRLLVL.

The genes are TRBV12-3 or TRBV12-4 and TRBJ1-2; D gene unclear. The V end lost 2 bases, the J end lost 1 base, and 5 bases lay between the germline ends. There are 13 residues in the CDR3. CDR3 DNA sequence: TGTGCCAGCAGTTTACTGCTTAACTATGGCTACACCTTC. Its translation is CASSLLLNYGYTF.

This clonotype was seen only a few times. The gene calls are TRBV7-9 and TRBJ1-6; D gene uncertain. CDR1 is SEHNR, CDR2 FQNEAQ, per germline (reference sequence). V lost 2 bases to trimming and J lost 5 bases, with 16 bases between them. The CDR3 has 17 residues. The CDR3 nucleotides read TGTGCCAGCAGCTTACTCGGGTTGAACGAGAATAATTCACCCCTCCACTTT. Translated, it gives CASSLLGLNENNSPLHF.

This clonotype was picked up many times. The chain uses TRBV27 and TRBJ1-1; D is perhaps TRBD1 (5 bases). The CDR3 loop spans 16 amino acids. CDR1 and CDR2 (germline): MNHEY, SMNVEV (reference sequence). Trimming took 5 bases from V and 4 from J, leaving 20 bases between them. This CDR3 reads CASSPLTGAGGTEAFF. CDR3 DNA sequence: TGTGCCAGCAGTCCCCTTACAGGCGCCGGGGGCACTGAAGCTTTCTTT.

CDR3 bases: TGTGCCAGCAAAGATAGCGGGAGTCACGCAGATACGCAGTATTTT. It codes for CASKDSGSHADTQYF. The rearrangement links TRBV6-2 or TRBV6-3 to TRBJ2-3; 9 bases line up with TRBD2. This CDR3 has 15 amino acids. The V and J ends lost 7 bases and 4 bases, in that order; junction bases with no gene match: 9. The germline V gene encodes CDR1 MNHEY and CDR2 SVGEGT.

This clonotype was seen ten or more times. The CDR3 DNA reads TGTGCCACCAGCAGAGGGGACAGTACCTACGAGCAGTACTTC. As protein: CATSRGDSTYEQYF. This chain links TRBV15 with TRBJ2-7; 7 bases fit TRBD1. The CDR3 extends over 14 amino acids. V was clipped by 1 base and J by 2 bases; unmatched bases: 2. Germline-derived CDR1 and CDR2 are LNHNV and YYDKDF (reference sequence).

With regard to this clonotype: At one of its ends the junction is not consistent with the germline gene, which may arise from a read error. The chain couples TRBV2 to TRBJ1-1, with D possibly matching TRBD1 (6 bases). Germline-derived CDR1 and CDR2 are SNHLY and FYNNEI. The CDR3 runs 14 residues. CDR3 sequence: CASRGQNGGTEAFF. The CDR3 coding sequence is TGCGCCAGCAGAGGACAGAACGGGGGCACTGAAGCTTTCTTT.

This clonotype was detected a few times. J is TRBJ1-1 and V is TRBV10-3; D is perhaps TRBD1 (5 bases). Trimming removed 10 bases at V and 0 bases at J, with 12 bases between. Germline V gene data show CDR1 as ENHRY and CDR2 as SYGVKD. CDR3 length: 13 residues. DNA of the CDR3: TGTGCCACAGGAGGGGACTTGAACACTGAAGCTTTCTTT. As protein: CATGGDLNTEAFF.

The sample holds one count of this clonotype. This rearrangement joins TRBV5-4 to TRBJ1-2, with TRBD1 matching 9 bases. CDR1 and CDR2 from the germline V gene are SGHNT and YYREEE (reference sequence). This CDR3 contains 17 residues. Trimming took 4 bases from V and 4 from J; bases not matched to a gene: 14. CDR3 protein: CASSGPGTGIRSYGYTF. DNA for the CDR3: TGTGCCAGCAGCGGTCCCGGGACAGGGATTAGGAGCTATGGCTACACCTTC.

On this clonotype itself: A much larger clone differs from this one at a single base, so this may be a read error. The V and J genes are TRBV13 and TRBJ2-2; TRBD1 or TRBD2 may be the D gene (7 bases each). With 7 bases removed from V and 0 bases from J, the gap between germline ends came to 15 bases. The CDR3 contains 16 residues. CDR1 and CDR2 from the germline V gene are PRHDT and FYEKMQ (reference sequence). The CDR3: CASKREDRSNTGELFF. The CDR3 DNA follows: TGTGCCAGCAAACGGGAGGACAGGTCGAACACCGGGGAGCTGTTTTTT.

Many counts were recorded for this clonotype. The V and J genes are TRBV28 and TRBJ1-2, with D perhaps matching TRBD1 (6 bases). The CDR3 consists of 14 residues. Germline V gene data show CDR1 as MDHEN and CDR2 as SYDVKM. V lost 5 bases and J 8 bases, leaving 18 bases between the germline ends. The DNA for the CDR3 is TGTGCCAGCAGTCCTCCGACAGGTACCTGGGGCTACACCTTC. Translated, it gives CASSPPTGTWGYTF.

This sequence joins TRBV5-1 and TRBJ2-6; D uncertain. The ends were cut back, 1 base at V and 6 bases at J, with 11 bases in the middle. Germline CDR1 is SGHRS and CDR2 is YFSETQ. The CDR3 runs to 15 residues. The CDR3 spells CASSLILSLANVLTF. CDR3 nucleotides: TGCGCCAGCAGCTTGATTCTCAGCTTGGCCAACGTCCTGACTTTC.

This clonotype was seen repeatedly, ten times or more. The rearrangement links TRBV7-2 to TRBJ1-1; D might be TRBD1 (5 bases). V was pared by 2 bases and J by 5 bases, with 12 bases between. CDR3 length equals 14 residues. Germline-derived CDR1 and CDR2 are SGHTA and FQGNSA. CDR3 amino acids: CASSLLLQATEAFF. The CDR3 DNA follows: TGTGCCAGCAGCTTATTACTACAGGCAACTGAAGCTTTCTTT.

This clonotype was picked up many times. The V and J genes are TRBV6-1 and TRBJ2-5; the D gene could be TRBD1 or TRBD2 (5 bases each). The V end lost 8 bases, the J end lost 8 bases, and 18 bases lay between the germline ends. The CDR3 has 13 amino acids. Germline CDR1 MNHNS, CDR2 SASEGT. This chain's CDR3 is CASFGTPGTTQYF. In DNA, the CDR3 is TGTGCCAGCTTTGGGACCCCAGGAACAACCCAGTACTTC.

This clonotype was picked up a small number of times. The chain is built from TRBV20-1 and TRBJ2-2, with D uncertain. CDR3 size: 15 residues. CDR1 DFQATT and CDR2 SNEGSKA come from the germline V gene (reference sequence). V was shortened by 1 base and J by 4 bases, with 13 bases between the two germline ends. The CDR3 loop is CSARAFQKPTGELFF. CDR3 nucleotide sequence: TGCAGTGCTAGAGCGTTCCAGAAGCCCACCGGGGAGCTGTTTTTT.

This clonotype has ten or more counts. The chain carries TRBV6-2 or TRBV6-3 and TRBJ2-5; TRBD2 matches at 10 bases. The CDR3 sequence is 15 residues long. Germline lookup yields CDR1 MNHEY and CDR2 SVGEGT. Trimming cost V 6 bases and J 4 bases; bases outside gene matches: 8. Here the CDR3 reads CASSLGTSVGETQYF. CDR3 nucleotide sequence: TGTGCCAGCAGCCTTGGGACTAGCGTTGGAGAGACCCAGTACTTC.

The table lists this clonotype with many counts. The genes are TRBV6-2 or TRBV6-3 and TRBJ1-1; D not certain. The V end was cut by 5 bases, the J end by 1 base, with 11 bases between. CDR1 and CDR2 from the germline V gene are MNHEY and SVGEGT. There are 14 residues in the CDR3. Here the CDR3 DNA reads TGTGCCAGCAGTGTAACGGATGGGAACACTGAAGCTTTCTTT. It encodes CASSVTDGNTEAFF.